The clone carrying this TCR beta chain was detected a few times. Antigen unknown. This entry is derived from a study of beta chain features in type 1 diabetes. The whole isolated RNA underwent reverse transcription, so sequencing captured expressed TCRB transcripts. The study sequenced naive, central memory and regulatory T cell samples to an average of about 3.57 million reads. The method was immunoSEQ multiplex PCR; TCRdb's version includes in-frame clones alone and lacks a portion of them. The sample contains almost 250,000 clones, approximately 14% of which appear only once. Study observations and caveats: PCR could preferentially amplify shorter templates, alike in patients and controls. Sequencing the cDNA could make cells with high TCR expression show up more than they should.

V lost 3 bases to trimming and J lost 2 bases, with 20 bases between them. The CDR3 is made up of 19 amino acids. Germline V gene sequence: CDR1 KGHSH, CDR2 LQKENI. The clonotype originates from a woman in her forties in good health. Source material: naive CD4+ T cells from blood. V gene TRBV18 combines with J gene TRBJ2-6; D might be TRBD1 (6 bases). The CDR3 nucleotides read TGTGCCAGCTCACCGGTCAGGGGCGCGCAGACGACTGGGGCCAACGTCCTGACTTTC. As protein: CASSPVRGAQTTGANVLTF.